Following are 7 T cell receptor beta chains from one sample sequenced in a study of T cell responses to AZD1222 COVID-19 vaccine (dated by TCRdb to about 2021). The sample's time point label is to be understood as: about 28 days (+/-7) after the second vaccine dose. Taken with the paper, the label for treatment or condition translates to: meningococcal conjugate vaccine given as trial control. Preparation of the library involved the immunoSEQ multiplex PCR assay. TCRdb's version of the immuneACCESS table is confined to in-frame rearrangements and falls short of the full clone set. An unresolved V gene accounts for under half of the shortfall where checked; the remainder is of unknown origin. The sample includes more than 95,000 clones, with approximately 89% observed a single time. The ten largest account for around 3.3% of the sample. The sequences come from peripheral blood, collected 28 days after the second dose of the MenACWY control vaccine. Every receptor here comes from an adult who received the MenACWY meningococcal vaccine as a control.

The chain's CDR3 is CASSLGATPRTEAFF. The CDR3 coding sequence is TGTGCCAGCAGCTTAGGGGCAACCCCGAGGACTGAAGCTTTCTTT. The chain has TRBV7-9 and TRBJ1-1; no definite D call. Trimming cost V 1 base and J 5 bases, with 14 bases left between them. This CDR3 is 15 amino acids long. Per germline, CDR1 SEHNR and CDR2 FQNEAQ (reference sequence).

This chain joins TRBV29-1 and TRBJ2-2, with TRBD2 matching over 11 bases. Germline CDR1 is SQVTM and CDR2 is ANQGSEA. Losses at the gene ends were 4 bases for V and 5 bases for J; bases not matched to a gene: 6. This CDR3 contains 15 residues. CDR3 DNA sequence: TGCAGCGTTGGGGCGACTAGCGGGGTTACCGGGGAGCTGTTTTTT. Its protein product is CSVGATSGVTGELFF.

The rearrangement joins TRBV5-1 to TRBJ2-7, with 7 bases lining up with TRBD1. CDR1 SGHRS and CDR2 YFSETQ come from the germline V gene. This CDR3 has 17 amino acids. J gave up 5 bases and V 1 base, and 15 bases lay outside the gene matches. DNA of the CDR3: TGCGCCAGCAGCTTGATGACAGGGCGAGCCCAAGATGACGAGCAGTACTTC. It specifies CASSLMTGRAQDDEQYF.

The CDR3 is CASSLVTSGGAQVHEQFF. The CDR3 DNA follows: TGTGCCAGCAGCTTAGTTACTAGCGGGGGGGCCCAGGTGCATGAGCAGTTCTTC. This chain connects TRBV11-2 to TRBJ2-1; 13 nucleotides match TRBD2. Trimming took 1 base from V and 8 from J; bases not matched to a gene: 11. Germline V CDR1 and CDR2: SGHAT, FQNNGV. The CDR3 covers 18 residues.

This clone is deemed medium-sized (0.01 to 0.1%). J is TRBJ1-1 and V is TRBV6-5; 8 nucleotides agree with TRBD1. Germline trimming cut 5 bases from V and 5 bases from J; bases unmatched to any gene: 7. The CDR3 covers 14 residues. Germline V gives CDR1 MNHEY, CDR2 SVGAGI. CDR3 sequence: CASSHRQGRTEAFF. In nucleotides, the CDR3 is TGTGCCAGCAGTCATCGACAGGGGAGAACTGAAGCTTTCTTT.

This clone was recorded once. V gene TRBV10-3 combines with J gene TRBJ1-2; D might be TRBD1 (5 bases). CDR3 length equals 14 residues. The germline gives CDR1 ENHRY, CDR2 SYGVKD. The V end was cut by 6 bases, the J end by 4 bases, with 15 bases between. The CDR3 nucleotides are TGTGCCATCAGCGTTGGAGGGGAGGCCTATGGCTACACCTTC. Translation gives CAISVGGEAYGYTF.

The V call is TRBV7-2, the J call TRBJ2-1; D uncertain. Trimming shortened V by 5 bases and J by 0 bases, and 8 bases separated the two germline ends. CDR3 length: 14 amino acids. Germline V gene sequence: CDR1 SGHTA, CDR2 FQGNSA. CDR3 nucleotides: TGTGCCAGCAGCCCAGGCTTCTCCTACAATGAGCAGTTCTTC. This codes for CASSPGFSYNEQFF.